This T cell receptor beta chain was identified during a study of shared clonotypes between healthy human individuals. In the original processing: With immunoSEQ giving junction-only sequences and no quality scores, filtering differed. Clones were read by immunoSEQ multiplex PCR, and TCRdb kept only the in-frame ones, dropping some. V and J calls plus clone size are reproduced from that table; the DNA served to infer D and trimming. The table has about 2.4 million clones, 90% to 95% seen once. CDR3 length: 15 residues. Per germline, CDR1 SGHRS and CDR2 YFSETQ. V was cut by 4 bases and J by 0 bases, with 13 bases left in between. Memory CD4+ cells were the fraction left after CD45RA+ naive selection.

The chain is built from TRBV5-1 and TRBJ1-1; no reliable D call. The origin of this receptor is a man aged 18 to 35 in good health. Some clones in this sample may be carry-over from other donors' samples. Material for sequencing was naive CD4+ T cells from PBMCs. Subset defined: CD45RA+ positively selected. CDR3 sequence: CASSLTTTMNTEAFF. CDR3 sequence (DNA): TGCGCCAGCAGCCTAACGACAACTATGAACACTGAAGCTTTCTTT.